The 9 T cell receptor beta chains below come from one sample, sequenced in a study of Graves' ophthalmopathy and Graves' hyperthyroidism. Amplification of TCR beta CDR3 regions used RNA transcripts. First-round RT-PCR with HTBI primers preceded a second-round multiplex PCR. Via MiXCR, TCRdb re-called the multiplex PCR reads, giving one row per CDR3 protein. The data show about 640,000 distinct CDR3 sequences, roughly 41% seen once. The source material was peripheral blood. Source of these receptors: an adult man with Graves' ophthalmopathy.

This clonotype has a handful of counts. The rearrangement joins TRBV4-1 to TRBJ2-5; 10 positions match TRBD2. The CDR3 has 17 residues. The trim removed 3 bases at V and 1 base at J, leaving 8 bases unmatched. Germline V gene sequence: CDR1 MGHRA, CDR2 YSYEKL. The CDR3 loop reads CASSQSSGGASQETQYF. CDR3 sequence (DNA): TGCGCCAGCAGCCAGTCCAGCGGGGGGGCTTCCCAAGAGACCCAGTACTTC.

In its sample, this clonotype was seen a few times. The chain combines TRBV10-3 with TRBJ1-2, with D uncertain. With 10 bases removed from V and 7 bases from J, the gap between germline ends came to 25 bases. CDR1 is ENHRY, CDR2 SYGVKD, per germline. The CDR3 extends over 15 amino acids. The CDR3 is CASSPLLSGSSGYTF. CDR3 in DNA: TGTGCCAGCAGCCCTTTGCTCAGTGGGAGTTCTGGCTACACCTTC.

The CDR3 loop is CASIMGAGKDYEQYV. The CDR3 nucleotides read TGTGCCAGCATCATGGGGGCAGGGAAAGACTACGAGCAGTACGTC. The gene calls are TRBV7-2 and TRBJ2-7, with D maybe TRBD1 (6 bases). The V and J ends lost 7 bases and 3 bases respectively, with 19 bases between them. The germline V gene encodes CDR1 SGHTA and CDR2 FQGNSA. The CDR3 runs to 15 residues.

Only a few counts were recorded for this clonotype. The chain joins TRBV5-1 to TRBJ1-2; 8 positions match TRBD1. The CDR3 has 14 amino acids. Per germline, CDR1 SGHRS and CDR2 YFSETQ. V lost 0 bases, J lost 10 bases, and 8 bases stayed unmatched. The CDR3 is CASSLEDRGVAYTF. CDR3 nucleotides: TGCGCCAGCAGCTTGGAAGACAGGGGAGTAGCCTACACCTTC. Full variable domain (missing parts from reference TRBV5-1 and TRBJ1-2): KAGVTQTPRYLIKTRGQQVTLSCSPISGHRSVSWYQQTPGQGLQFLFEYFSETQRNKGNFPGRFSGRQFSNSRSEMNVSTLELGDSALYLCASSLEDRGVAYTFGSGTRLTVV.

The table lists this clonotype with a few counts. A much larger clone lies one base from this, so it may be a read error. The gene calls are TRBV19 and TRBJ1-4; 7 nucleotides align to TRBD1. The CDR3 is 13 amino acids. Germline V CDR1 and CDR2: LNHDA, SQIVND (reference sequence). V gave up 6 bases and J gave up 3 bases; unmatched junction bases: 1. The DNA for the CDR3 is TGTGCCAGTAGCGACAGGGCTAATGAAAAACTGTTTTTT. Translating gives CASSDRANEKLFF. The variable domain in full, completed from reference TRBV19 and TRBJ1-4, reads DGGITQSPKYLFRKEGQNVTLSCEQNLNHDAMYWYRQDPGQGLRLIYYSQIVNDFQKGDIAEGYSVSREKKESFPLTVTSAQKNPTAFYLCASSDRANEKLFFGSGTQLSVL.

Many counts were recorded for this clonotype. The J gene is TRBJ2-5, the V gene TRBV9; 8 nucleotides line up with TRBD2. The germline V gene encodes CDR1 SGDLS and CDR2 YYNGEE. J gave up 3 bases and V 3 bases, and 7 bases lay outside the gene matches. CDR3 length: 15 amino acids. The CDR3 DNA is TGTGCCAGCAGCGGCCGAGCGGGGGCTGAAGAGACCCAGTACTTC. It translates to CASSGRAGAEETQYF.

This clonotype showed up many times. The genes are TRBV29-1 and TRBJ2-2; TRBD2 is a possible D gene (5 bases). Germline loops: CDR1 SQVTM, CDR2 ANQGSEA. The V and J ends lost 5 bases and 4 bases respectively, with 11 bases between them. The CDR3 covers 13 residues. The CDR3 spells CSVQRGSTGELFF. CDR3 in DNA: TGCAGCGTTCAACGGGGAAGCACCGGGGAGCTGTTTTTT.

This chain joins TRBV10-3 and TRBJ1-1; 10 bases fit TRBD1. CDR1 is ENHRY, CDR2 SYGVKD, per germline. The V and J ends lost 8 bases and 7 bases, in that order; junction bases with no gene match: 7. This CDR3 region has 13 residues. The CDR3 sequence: CAIRPGQGFEAFF. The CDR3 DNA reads TGTGCCATCCGTCCGGGACAGGGGTTTGAAGCTTTCTTT.

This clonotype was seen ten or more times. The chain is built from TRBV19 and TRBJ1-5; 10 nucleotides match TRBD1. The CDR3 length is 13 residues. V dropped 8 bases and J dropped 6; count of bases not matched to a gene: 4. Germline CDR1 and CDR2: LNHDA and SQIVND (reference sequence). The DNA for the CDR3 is TGTGCCAGTGGACAGGGGGTGGGTCAGCCCCAGCATTTT. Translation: CASGQGVGQPQHF.